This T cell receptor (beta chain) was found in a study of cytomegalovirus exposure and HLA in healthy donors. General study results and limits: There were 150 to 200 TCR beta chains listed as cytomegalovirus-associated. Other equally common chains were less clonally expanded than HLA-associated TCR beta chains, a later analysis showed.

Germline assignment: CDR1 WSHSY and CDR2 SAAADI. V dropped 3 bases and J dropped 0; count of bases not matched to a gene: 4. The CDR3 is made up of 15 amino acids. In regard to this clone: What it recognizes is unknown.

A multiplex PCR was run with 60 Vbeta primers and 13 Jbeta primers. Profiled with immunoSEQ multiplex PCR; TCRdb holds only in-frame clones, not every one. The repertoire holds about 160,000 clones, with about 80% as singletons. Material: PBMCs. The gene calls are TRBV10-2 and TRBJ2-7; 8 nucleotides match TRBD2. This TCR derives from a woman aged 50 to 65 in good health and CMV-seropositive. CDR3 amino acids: CASSDPAGASYEQYF. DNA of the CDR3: TGCGCCAGCAGTGACCCAGCGGGGGCCTCCTACGAGCAGTACTTC.